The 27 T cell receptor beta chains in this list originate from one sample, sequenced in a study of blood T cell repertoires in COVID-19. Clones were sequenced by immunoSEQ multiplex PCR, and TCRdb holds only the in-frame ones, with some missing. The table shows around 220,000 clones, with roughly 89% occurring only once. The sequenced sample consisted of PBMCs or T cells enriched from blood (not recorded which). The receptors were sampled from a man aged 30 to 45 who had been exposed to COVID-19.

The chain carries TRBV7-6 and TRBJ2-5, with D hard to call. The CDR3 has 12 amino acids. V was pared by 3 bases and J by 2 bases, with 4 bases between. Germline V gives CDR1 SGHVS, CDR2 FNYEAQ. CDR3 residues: CASSFLQETQYF. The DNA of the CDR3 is TGTGCCAGCAGCTTTTTACAAGAGACCCAGTACTTC.

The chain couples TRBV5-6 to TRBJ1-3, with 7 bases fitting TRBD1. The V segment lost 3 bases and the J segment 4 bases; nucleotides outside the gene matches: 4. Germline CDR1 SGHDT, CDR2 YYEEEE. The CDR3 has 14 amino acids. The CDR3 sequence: CASSWGQIGNTIYF. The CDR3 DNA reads TGTGCCAGCAGCTGGGGACAGATAGGAAACACCATATATTTT.

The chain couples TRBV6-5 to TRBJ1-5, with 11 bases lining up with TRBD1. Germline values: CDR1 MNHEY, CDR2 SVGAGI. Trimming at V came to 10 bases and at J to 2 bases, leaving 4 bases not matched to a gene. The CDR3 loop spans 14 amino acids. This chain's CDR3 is CAIGDRGGNQPQHF. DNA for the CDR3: TGTGCCATAGGGGACAGGGGGGGCAATCAGCCCCAGCATTTT.

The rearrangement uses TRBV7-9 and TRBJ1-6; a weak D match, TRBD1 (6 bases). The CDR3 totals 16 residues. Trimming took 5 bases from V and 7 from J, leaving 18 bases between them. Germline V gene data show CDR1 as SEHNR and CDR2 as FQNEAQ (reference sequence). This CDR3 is CASSPDTGSWNSPLHF. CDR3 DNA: TGTGCCAGCAGCCCCGATACAGGGAGCTGGAATTCACCCCTCCACTTT.

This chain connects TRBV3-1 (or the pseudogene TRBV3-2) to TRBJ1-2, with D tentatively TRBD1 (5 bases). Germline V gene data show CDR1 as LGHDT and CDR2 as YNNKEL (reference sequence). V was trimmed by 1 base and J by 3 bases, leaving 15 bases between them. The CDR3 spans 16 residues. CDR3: CASSQGAVEGYYGYTF. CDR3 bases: TGTGCCAGCAGCCAAGGTGCGGTGGAGGGGTACTATGGCTACACCTTC.

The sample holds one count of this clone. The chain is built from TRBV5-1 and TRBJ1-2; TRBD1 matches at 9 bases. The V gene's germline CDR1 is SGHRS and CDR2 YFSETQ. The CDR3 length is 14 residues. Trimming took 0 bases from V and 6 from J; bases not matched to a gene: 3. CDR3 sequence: CASSLAGQGNGYTF. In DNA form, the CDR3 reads TGCGCCAGCAGCTTGGCGGGACAGGGAAATGGCTACACCTTC.

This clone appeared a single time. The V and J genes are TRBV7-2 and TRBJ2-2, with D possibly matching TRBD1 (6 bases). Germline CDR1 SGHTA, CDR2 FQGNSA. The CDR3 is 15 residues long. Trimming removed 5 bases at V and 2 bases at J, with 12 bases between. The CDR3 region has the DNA TGTGCCAGCAGCCCCCGGGACACCAACACCGGGGAGCTGTTTTTT. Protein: CASSPRDTNTGELFF.

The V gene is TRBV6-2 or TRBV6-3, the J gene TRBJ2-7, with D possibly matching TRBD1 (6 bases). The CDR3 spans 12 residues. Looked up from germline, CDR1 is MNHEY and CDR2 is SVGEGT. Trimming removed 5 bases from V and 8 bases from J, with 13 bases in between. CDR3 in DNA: TGTGCCAGCAGTCCCCCGGGACACCAGCAGTACTTC. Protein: CASSPPGHQQYF.

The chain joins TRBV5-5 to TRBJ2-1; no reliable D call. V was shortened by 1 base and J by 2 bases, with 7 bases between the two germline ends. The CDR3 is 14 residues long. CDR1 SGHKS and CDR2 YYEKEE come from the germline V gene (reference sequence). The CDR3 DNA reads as TGTGCCAGCAGCTTGTCGGTTCCCTACAATGAGCAGTTCTTC. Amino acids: CASSLSVPYNEQFF.

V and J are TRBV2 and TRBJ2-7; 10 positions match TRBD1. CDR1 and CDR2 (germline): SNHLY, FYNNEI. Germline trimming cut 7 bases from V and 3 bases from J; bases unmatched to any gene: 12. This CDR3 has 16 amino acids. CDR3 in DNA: TGTGCCAGCACCCATCGGGGGGGGACAGGGGTCTACGAGCAGTACTTC. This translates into CASTHRGGTGVYEQYF.

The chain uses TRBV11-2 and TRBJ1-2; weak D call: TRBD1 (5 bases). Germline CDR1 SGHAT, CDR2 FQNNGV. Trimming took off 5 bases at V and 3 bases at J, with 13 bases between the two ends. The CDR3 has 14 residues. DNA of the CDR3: TGTGCCAGCAGCGTCCTCAGGGTAGACTATGGCTACACCTTC. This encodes CASSVLRVDYGYTF.

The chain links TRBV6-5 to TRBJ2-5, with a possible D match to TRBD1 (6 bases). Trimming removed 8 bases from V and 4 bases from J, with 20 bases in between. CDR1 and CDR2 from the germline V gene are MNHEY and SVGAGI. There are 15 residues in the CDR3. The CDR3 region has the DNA TGTGCCAGCCAAGAATATTGGGGGCGCCGAGAGACCCAGTACTTC. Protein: CASQEYWGRRETQYF.

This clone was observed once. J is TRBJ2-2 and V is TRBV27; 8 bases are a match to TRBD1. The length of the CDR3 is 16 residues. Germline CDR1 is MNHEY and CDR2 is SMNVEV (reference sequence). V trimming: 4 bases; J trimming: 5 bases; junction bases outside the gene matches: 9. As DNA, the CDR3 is TGTGCCAGCAGTTCCGCAGGGGGCGCCGGGACCGGGGAGCTGTTTTTT. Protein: CASSSAGGAGTGELFF.

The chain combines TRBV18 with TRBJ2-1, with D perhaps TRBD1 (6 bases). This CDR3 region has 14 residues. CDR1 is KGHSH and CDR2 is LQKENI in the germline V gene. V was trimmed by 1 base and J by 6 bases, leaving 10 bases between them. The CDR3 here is CASSPRQGSNEQFF. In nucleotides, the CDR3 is TGTGCCAGCTCACCACGCCAGGGGTCCAATGAGCAGTTCTTC.

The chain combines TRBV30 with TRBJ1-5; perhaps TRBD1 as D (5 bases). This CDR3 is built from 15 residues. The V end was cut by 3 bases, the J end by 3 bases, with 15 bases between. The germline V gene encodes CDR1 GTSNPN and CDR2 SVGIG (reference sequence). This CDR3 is CAWSLMGGINQPQHF. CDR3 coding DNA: TGTGCCTGGAGCTTAATGGGGGGGATCAATCAGCCCCAGCATTTT.

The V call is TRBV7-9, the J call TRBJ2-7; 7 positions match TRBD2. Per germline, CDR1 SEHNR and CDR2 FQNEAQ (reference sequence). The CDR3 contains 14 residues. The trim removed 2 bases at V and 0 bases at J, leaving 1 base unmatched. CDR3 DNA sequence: TGTGCCAGCAGCTTAACTAGCGCCTCCTACGAGCAGTACTTC. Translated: CASSLTSASYEQYF.

The CDR3 DNA reads TGTGCCAGCAGCTCCGAGCGGGGGCGGCAGAATGAGCAGTTCTTC. Translation: CASSSERGRQNEQFF. V is TRBV7-2 and J is TRBJ2-1, with 8 nucleotides matching TRBD2. Germline V gives CDR1 SGHTA, CDR2 FQGNSA. This CDR3 spans 15 amino acids. J was trimmed by 7 bases and V by 4 bases; bases with no gene match: 9.

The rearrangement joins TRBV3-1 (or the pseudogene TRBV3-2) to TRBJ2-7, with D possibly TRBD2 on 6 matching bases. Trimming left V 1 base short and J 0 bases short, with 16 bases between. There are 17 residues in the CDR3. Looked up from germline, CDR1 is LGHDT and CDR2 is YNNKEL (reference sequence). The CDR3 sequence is CASSQGDPAGYSYEQYF. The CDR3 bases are TGTGCCAGCAGCCAAGGCGACCCAGCGGGTTACTCCTACGAGCAGTACTTC.

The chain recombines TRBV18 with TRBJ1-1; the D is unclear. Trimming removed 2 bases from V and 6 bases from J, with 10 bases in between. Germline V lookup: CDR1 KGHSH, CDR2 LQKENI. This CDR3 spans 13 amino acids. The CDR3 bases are TGTGCCAGCTCACCAGGAGGAGGACCTGAAGCTTTCTTT. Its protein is CASSPGGGPEAFF.

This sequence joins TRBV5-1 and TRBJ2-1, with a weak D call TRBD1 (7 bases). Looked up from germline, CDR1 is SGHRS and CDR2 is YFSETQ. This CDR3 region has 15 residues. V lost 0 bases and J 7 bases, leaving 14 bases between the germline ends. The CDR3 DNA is TGCGCCAGCAGCTTGGGACAGGGTGCGGGGAATGAGCAGTTCTTC. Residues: CASSLGQGAGNEQFF.

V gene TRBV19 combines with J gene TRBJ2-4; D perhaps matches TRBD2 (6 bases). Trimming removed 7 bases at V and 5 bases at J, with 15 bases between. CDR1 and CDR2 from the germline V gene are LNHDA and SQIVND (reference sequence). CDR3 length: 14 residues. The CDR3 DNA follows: TGTGCCAGTATCCCTGGAGGGGATGAAAACATTCAGTACTTC. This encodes CASIPGGDENIQYF.

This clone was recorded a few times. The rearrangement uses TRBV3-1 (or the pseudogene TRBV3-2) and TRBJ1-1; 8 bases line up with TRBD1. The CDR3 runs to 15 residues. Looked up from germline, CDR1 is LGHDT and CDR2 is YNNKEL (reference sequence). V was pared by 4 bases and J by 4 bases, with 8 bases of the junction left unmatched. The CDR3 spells CASSRDQGAGTEAFF. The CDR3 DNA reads TGTGCCAGCAGCCGAGACCAGGGGGCGGGCACTGAAGCTTTCTTT.

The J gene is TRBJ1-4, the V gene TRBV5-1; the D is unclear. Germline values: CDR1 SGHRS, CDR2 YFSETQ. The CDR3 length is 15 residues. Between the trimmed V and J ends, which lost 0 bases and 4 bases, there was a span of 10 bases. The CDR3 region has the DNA TGCGCCAGCAGCTTGGGGGCAGTTAATAATGAAAAACTGTTTTTT. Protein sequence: CASSLGAVNNEKLFF.

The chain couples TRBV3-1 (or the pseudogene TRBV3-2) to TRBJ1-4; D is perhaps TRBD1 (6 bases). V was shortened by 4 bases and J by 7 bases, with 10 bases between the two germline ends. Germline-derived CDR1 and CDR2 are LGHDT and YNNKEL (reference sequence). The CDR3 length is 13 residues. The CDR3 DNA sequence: TGTGCCAGCAGCCGGGCAGGGGTTGAAAAACTGTTTTTT. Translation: CASSRAGVEKLFF.

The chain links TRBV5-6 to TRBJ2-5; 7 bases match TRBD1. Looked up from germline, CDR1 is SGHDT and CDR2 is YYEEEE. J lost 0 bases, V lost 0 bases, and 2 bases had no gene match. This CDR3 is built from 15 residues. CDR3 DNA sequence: TGTGCCAGCAGCTTGGTTGGGACAGACCAAGAGACCCAGTACTTC. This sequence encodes CASSLVGTDQETQYF.

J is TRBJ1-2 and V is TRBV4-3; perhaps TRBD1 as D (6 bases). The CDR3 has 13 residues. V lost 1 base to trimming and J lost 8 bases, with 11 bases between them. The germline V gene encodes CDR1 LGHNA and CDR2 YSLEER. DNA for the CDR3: TGCGCCAGCAGCCAAGCATACAGGGACGGCTACACCTTC. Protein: CASSQAYRDGYTF.

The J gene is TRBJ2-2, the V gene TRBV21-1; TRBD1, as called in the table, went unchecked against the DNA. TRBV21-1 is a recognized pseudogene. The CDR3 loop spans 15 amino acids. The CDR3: CASSKGQGATGELFF. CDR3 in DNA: TGTGCCAGCAGCAAAGGACAGGGGGCAACCGGGGAGCTGTTTTTT.